The 23 T cell receptor beta chains listed next were all sequenced from one sample in a study of T cell changes during pregnancy in multiple sclerosis. The protocol was immunoSEQ multiplex PCR, while the TCRdb copy is restricted to in-frame clones and leaves out a portion. The top ten hold less than 0.75% of the sample, which has 70,000 to 90,000 clones, approximately 92% seen once. The input for sequencing was peripheral blood, taken in the second trimester of pregnancy. These receptors came from a female donor in good health, enrolled as a control in a pregnancy study.

V gene TRBV6-1 combines with J gene TRBJ1-1, with D possibly matching TRBD1 (6 bases). CDR3 size: 12 residues. Trimming removed 3 bases at V and 7 bases at J, with 9 bases between. CDR1 and CDR2 from the germline V gene are MNHNS and SASEGT. Written as DNA, the CDR3 is TGTGCCAGCAGTGATTGGACAGATGAAGCTTTCTTT. Translated, it gives CASSDWTDEAFF.

The chain carries TRBV9 and TRBJ1-1, with D perhaps matching TRBD1 (5 bases). The V gene's germline CDR1 is SGDLS and CDR2 YYNGEE. The CDR3 has 13 amino acids. The V end lost 4 bases, the J end lost 3 bases, and 10 bases lay between the germline ends. This chain's CDR3 is CASSLGGDTEAFF. CDR3 coding DNA: TGTGCCAGCAGCCTGGGAGGGGACACTGAAGCTTTCTTT.

This clone was seen a few times. J is TRBJ1-2 and V is TRBV27; a possible D gene is TRBD1 (6 bases). Trimming removed 2 bases from V and 4 bases from J, with 11 bases in between. The germline V gene encodes CDR1 MNHEY and CDR2 SMNVEV (reference sequence). The CDR3 is 14 residues long. The CDR3 DNA is TGTGCCAGCAGTTTAGATCGCAGGGGCTATGGCTACACCTTC. Translated, it gives CASSLDRRGYGYTF.

The chain joins TRBV29-1 to TRBJ1-2; tentatively, D is TRBD1 (5 bases). The CDR3 totals 13 residues. CDR1 and CDR2 from the germline V gene are SQVTM and ANQGSEA. The V and J ends lost 7 bases and 5 bases respectively, with 17 bases between them. The CDR3 coding sequence is TGCAGCGCGACCGGGGGAGAAGTATATGGCTACACCTTC. It is translated as CSATGGEVYGYTF.

The V gene is TRBV7-8, the J gene TRBJ1-2, with TRBD1 matching 7 bases. This CDR3 is built from 14 residues. CDR1 and CDR2 from the germline V gene are SGHVS and FQNEAQ. V dropped 2 bases and J dropped 4; count of bases not matched to a gene: 4. The CDR3, as DNA: TGTGCCAGCAGCTTAACAGGGGCGGGCTATGGCTACACCTTC. Residues: CASSLTGAGYGYTF.

This clone appeared a single time. The rearrangement uses TRBV6-1 and TRBJ1-5; the D is unclear. Trimming left V 7 bases short and J 0 bases short, with 4 bases between. Germline V gene sequence: CDR1 MNHNS, CDR2 SASEGT. This CDR3 region has 12 residues. The CDR3 bases are TGTGCCAGCATTAGTAGCAATCAGCCCCAGCATTTT. Protein: CASISSNQPQHF.

The V call is TRBV7-3, the J call TRBJ2-3; TRBD1 matches at 7 bases. The CDR3 sequence is 14 residues long. Germline lookup yields CDR1 SGHTA and CDR2 FQGTGA. V lost 5 bases and J lost 1; bases outside the gene matches: 3. In DNA, the CDR3 is TGTGCCAGCAGCCAAGGACAGGGCACAGATACGCAGTATTTT. Its protein product is CASSQGQGTDTQYF.

The CDR3 bases are TGCGCCAGCAGCCAAGATCTCGACTGGAATGGCTACACCTTC. Translated: CASSQDLDWNGYTF. The chain uses TRBV4-3 and TRBJ1-2; D unclear. The CDR3 extends over 14 amino acids. CDR1 and CDR2 from the germline V gene are LGHNA and YSLEER. V was shortened by 0 bases and J by 6 bases, with 11 bases between the two germline ends.

The chain employs TRBV21-1 and TRBJ1-5; the tabulated D call, TRBD1, remains unverified against the DNA. TRBV21-1 is deemed a pseudogene. This CDR3 comprises 15 residues. In DNA form, the CDR3 reads TGTGCCAGCAGCAAAGAAGAGGGGGGCAATCAGCCCCAGCATTTT. It yields the protein CASSKEEGGNQPQHF.

In DNA form, the CDR3 reads TGCAGCGTTGAAGATATGACGGCGGGGGGATTCGAAAACATTCAGTACTTC. Its translation is CSVEDMTAGGFENIQYF. This chain joins TRBV29-1 and TRBJ2-4; 8 bases line up with TRBD2. This CDR3 has 17 amino acids. Unmatched junction bases numbered 12, after V lost 0 bases and J lost 5 bases. The germline CDR1 and CDR2 sequences are SQVTM and ANQGSEA.

V gene TRBV27 combines with J gene TRBJ1-1; TRBD1 matches 11 bases. The CDR3 is 14 amino acids. Germline values: CDR1 MNHEY, CDR2 SMNVEV (reference sequence). Losses at the gene ends were 1 base for V and 10 bases for J; bases not matched to a gene: 5. The CDR3 bases are TGTGCCAGCAGTTTATATGGGACAGGGGGGCCAGCTTTCTTT. The encoded protein is CASSLYGTGGPAFF.

The rearrangement joins TRBV6-4 to TRBJ2-3, with 8 bases identical to TRBD2. J was trimmed by 6 bases and V by 6 bases; bases with no gene match: 8. From germline, CDR1 is MRHNA and CDR2 SNTAGT. The CDR3 is 14 amino acids. CDR3 DNA sequence: TGTGCCAGCAGGCCCGGGACTAGGAGGGATACGCAGTATTTT. As protein: CASRPGTRRDTQYF.

The rearrangement links TRBV11-2 to TRBJ1-6; D unclear. Trimming cost V 0 bases and J 11 bases, with 8 bases left between them. This CDR3 contains 13 residues. Per germline, CDR1 SGHAT and CDR2 FQNNGV. The CDR3 loop is CASSLEKEAPLHF. CDR3 coding DNA: TGTGCCAGCAGCTTAGAGAAGGAGGCACCCCTCCACTTT.

The V and J genes are TRBV9 and TRBJ1-1; D is undetermined. The CDR3 loop spans 14 amino acids. CDR1 is SGDLS, CDR2 YYNGEE, per germline. Trimming removed 0 bases from V and 7 bases from J, with 13 bases in between. CDR3 protein: CASSVGAGGIEAFF. The CDR3 nucleotides are TGTGCCAGCAGCGTAGGCGCCGGAGGGATTGAAGCTTTCTTT.

The chain combines TRBV5-1 with TRBJ2-1, with D maybe TRBD2 (5 bases). The CDR3 has 15 residues. CDR1 and CDR2 (germline): SGHRS, YFSETQ. The ends were cut back, 2 bases at V and 15 bases at J, with 24 bases in the middle. The chain's CDR3 is CASSLEVSSEIARFF. CDR3 nucleotides: TGCGCCAGCAGCTTAGAAGTGAGTTCGGAGATAGCGCGGTTCTTC.

The chain joins TRBV7-2 to TRBJ1-1, with no clear D. Germline CDR1 SGHTA, CDR2 FQGNSA. This CDR3 has 15 residues. Deletions cut 2 bases from V and 3 bases from J, with 13 bases between. The CDR3: CASSLNPGGDTEAFF. The DNA of the CDR3 is TGTGCCAGCAGCTTAAATCCAGGCGGGGACACTGAAGCTTTCTTT.

The V gene is TRBV10-3, the J gene TRBJ1-1; TRBD1 aligns across 9 bases. The CDR3 spans 15 residues. After removal of 7 bases from V and 0 bases from J, the junction contained 6 bases not matched to a gene. Germline V gene data show CDR1 as ENHRY and CDR2 as SYGVKD. CDR3 DNA: TGTGCCATCAACAGACAGGGGGGGGTGAACACTGAAGCTTTCTTT. Protein sequence: CAINRQGGVNTEAFF.

Regarding this clone: Other DNA sequences within the sample encode an identical CDR3. The chain combines TRBV7-2 with TRBJ1-1; TRBD1 is a possible D gene (5 bases). Germline V gene data show CDR1 as SGHTA and CDR2 as FQGNSA. This CDR3 is built from 13 residues. Deletions cut 1 base from V and 4 bases from J, with 7 bases between. The CDR3 sequence is CASSLGGGTEAFF. The CDR3 DNA follows: TGTGCCAGCAGCTTAGGGGGGGGCACTGAAGCTTTCTTT.

The rearrangement uses TRBV5-6 and TRBJ2-3; possibly TRBD2 for D (5 bases). Germline V gene sequence: CDR1 SGHDT, CDR2 YYEEEE. Trimming took 7 bases from V and 1 from J, leaving 16 bases between them. The CDR3 is made up of 15 amino acids. The CDR3 sequence: CASGPEDWGTDTQYF. As DNA, the CDR3 is TGTGCCAGCGGGCCTGAGGACTGGGGCACAGATACGCAGTATTTT.

This clone occurred once. This chain connects TRBV25-1 to TRBJ1-2, with 8 bases aligning to TRBD1. The V and J ends lost 3 bases and 8 bases, in that order; junction bases with no gene match: 8. Germline lookup yields CDR1 MGHDK and CDR2 SYGVNS. CDR3 size: 14 residues. The CDR3 DNA reads as TGTGCCAGCAGTGAGGCAGGGGGCGCATGGGGCTACACCTTC. Amino acids: CASSEAGGAWGYTF.

This chain connects TRBV30 to TRBJ2-7; 8 bases fit TRBD2. Germline V gene sequence: CDR1 GTSNPN, CDR2 SVGIG (reference sequence). V shed 2 bases and J 5 bases; nucleotides not matched to a gene: 5. The CDR3 is made up of 13 amino acids. CDR3 nucleotide sequence: TGTGCCTGGAGTTTGGGCGGGAGGCACGAGCAGTACTTC. Protein sequence: CAWSLGGRHEQYF.

J is TRBJ1-1 and V is TRBV5-1, with D possibly being TRBD1 (6 bases). Per the germline V gene, CDR1 is SGHRS and CDR2 is YFSETQ. This CDR3 comprises 15 residues. Trimming pared 0 bases from V and 6 bases from J, leaving 15 bases between. DNA for the CDR3: TGCGCCAGCAGCTTGGCGGGACAACGCGTACCTGAAGCTTTCTTT. It encodes CASSLAGQRVPEAFF.

The chain is built from TRBV7-3 and TRBJ2-1, with D possibly being TRBD2 (6 bases). Germline CDR1 and CDR2: SGHTA and FQGTGA. The CDR3 runs to 12 residues. V was shortened by 6 bases and J by 5 bases, with 8 bases between the two germline ends. As DNA, the CDR3 is TGTGCCAGCAGGGGGGGAGACAATGAGCAGTTCTTC. Translation gives CASRGGDNEQFF.